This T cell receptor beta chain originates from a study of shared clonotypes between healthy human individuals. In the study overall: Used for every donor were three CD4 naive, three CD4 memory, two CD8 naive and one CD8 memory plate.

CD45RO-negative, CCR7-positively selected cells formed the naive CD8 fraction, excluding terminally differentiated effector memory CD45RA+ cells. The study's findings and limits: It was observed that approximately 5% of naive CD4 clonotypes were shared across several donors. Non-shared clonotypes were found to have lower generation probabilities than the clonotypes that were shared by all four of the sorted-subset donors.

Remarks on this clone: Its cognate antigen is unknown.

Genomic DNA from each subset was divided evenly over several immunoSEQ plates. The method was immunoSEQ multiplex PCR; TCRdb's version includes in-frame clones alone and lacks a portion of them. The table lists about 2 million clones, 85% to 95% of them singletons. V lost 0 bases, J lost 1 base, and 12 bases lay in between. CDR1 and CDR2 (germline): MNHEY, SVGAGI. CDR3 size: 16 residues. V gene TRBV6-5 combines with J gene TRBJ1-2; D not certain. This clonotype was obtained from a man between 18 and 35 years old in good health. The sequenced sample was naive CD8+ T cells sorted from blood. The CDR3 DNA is TGTGCCAGCAGTTACTCGAACGTATTAGTTAACTATGGCTACACCTTC. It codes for CASSYSNVLVNYGYTF.